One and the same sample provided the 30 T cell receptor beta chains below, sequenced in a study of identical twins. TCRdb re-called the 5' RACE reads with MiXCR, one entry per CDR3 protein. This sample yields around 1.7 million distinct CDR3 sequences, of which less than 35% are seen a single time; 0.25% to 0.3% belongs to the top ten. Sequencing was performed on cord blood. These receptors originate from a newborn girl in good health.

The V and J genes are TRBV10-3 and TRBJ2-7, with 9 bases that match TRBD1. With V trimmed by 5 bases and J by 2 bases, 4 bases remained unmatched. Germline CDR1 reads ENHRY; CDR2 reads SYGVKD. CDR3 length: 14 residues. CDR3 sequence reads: CAISRTGVAYEQYF. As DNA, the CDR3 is TGTGCCATCAGTCGGACAGGGGTCGCCTACGAGCAGTACTTC.

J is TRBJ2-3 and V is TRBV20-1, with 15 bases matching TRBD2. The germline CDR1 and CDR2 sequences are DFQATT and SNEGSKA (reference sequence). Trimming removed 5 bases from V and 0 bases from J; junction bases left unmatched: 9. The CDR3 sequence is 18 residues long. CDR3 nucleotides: TGCAGTGCTCCCGGACTAGCGGGAGGGCCCCTTAGCACAGATACGCAGTATTTT. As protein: CSAPGLAGGPLSTDTQYF.

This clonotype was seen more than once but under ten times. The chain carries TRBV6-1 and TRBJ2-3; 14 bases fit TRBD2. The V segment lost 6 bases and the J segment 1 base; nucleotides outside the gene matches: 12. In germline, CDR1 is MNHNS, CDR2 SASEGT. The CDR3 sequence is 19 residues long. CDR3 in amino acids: CASRRGLAGEGGGTDTQYF. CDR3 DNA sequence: TGTGCCAGCAGAAGGGGACTAGCGGGAGAAGGTGGGGGCACAGATACGCAGTATTTT.

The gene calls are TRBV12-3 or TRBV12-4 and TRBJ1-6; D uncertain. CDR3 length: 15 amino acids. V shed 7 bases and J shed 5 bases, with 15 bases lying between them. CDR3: CASILRRGDNSPLHF. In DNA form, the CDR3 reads TGTGCCAGCATCCTTAGACGTGGGGATAATTCACCCCTCCACTTT.

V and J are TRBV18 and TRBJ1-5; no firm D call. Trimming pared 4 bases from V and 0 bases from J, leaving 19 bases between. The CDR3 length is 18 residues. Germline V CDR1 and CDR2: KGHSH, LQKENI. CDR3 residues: CASSLRPRSDFSNQPQHF. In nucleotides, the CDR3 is TGTGCCAGCTCACTCCGTCCTCGCAGCGACTTTAGCAATCAGCCCCAGCATTTT. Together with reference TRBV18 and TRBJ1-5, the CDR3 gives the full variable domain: NAGVMQNPRHLVRRRGQEARLRCSPMKGHSHVYWYRQLPEEGLKFMVYLQKENIIDESGMPKERFSAEFPKEGPSILRIQQVVRGDSAAYFCASSLRPRSDFSNQPQHFGDGTRLSIL.

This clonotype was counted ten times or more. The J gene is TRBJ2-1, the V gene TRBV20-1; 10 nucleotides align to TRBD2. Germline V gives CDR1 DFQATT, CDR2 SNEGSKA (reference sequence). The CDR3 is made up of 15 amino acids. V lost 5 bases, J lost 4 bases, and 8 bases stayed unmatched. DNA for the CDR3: TGCAGTGCTCAGAGTCTAGCGGGAGAATACAATGAGCAGTTCTTC. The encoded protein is CSAQSLAGEYNEQFF.

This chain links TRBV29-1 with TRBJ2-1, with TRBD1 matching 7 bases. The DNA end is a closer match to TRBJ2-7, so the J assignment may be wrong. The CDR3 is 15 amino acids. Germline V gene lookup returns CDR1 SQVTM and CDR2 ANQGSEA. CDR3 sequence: CSVEGQTLSYNEQYF. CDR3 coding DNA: TGCAGCGTTGAGGGACAGACCCTCTCCTACAATGAGCAGTACTTC.

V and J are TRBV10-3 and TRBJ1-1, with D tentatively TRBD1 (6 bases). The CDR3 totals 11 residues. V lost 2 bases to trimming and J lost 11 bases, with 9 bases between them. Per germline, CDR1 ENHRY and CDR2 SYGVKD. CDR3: CAISENRAAFF. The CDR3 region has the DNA TGTGCCATCAGTGAGAACAGGGCCGCTTTCTTT.

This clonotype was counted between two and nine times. The CDR3 DNA reads as TGTGCCACCAGTTCCAGGGGGCTAAGCAAAAACATTCAGTACTTC. It translates to CATSSRGLSKNIQYF. The chain has TRBV15 and TRBJ2-4; TRBD1 agrees at 8 bases. The V gene end was trimmed by 6 bases and the J gene end by 3 bases; junction bases not matched to a gene: 7. The CDR3 has 15 residues. Germline assignment: CDR1 LNHNV and CDR2 YYDKDF (reference sequence).

This chain's CDR3 is CASSQVPTDTEAFF. CDR3 DNA: TGTGCCAGCAGCCAAGTCCCCACAGACACTGAAGCTTTCTTT. J is TRBJ1-1 and V is TRBV3-1; unclear D gene. The V and J ends lost 1 base and 3 bases respectively, with 9 bases between them. The CDR3 length is 14 residues. Germline CDR1 reads LGHDT; CDR2 reads YNNKEL (reference sequence).

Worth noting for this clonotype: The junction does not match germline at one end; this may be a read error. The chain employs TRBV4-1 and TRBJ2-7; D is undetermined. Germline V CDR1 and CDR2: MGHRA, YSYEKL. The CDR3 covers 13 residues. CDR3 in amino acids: CASGQDSRYEQYF. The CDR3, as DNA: TGCGCCAGCGGCCAAGATTCCAGGTACGAGCAGTACTTC.

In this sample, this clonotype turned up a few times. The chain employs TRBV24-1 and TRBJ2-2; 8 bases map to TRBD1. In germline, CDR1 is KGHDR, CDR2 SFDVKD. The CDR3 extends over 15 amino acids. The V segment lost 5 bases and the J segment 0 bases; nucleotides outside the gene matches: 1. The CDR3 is CATSVQGANTGELFF. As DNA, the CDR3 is TGTGCCACCAGTGTACAGGGGGCGAACACCGGGGAGCTGTTTTTT.

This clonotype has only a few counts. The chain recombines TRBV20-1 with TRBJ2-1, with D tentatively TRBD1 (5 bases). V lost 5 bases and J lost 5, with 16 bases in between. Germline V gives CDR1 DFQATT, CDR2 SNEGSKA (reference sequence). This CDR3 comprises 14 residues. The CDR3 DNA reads TGCAGTGCTCGACCCTGGACACAGAACAATGAGCAGTTCTTC. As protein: CSARPWTQNNEQFF.

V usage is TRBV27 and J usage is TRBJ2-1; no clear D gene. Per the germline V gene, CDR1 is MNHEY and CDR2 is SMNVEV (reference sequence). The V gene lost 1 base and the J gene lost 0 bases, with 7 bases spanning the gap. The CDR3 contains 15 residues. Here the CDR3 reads CASSLFGLSYNEQFF. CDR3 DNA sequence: TGTGCCAGCAGTTTATTTGGGCTCTCCTACAATGAGCAGTTCTTC.

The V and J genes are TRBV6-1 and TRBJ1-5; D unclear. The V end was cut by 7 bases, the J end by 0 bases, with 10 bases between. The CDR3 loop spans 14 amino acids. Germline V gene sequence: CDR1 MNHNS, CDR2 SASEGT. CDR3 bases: TGTGCCAGCACGGACGACTATAGCAATCAGCCCCAGCATTTT. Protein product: CASTDDYSNQPQHF.

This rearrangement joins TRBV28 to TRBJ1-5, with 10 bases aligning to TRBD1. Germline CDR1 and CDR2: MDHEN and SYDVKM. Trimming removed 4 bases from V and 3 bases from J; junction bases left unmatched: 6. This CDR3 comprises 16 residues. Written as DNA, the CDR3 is TGTGCCAGCAGTTCTTTGACAGGGGGCGACAATCAGCCCCAGCATTTT. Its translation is CASSSLTGGDNQPQHF.

The DNA of the CDR3 is TGTGCCAGCAGCTTATCCCCTAGCGGGAGTCGAACAGATACGCAGTATTTT. Its translation is CASSLSPSGSRTDTQYF. This chain links TRBV7-2 with TRBJ2-3; 10 nucleotides line up with TRBD2. V was clipped by 2 bases and J by 3 bases; unmatched bases: 8. CDR3 length: 17 amino acids. Germline V gives CDR1 SGHTA, CDR2 FQGNSA.

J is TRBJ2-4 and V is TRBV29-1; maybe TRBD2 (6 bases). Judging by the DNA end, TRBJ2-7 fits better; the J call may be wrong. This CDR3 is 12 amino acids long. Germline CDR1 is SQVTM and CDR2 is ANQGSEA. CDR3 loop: CSVGGASAEQYF. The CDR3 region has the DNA TGCAGCGTTGGCGGGGCCTCGGCCGAGCAGTACTTC.

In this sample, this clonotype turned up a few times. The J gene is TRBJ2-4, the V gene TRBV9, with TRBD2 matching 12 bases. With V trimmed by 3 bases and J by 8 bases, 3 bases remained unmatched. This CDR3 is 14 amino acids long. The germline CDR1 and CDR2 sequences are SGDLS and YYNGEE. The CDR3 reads CASSARLAGDIQYF. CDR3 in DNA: TGTGCCAGCAGCGCCAGACTAGCGGGAGACATTCAGTACTTC.

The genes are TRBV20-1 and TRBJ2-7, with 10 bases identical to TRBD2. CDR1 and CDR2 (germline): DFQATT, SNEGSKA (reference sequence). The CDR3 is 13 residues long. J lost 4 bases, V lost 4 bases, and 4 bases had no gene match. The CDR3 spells CSAIGTSVYEQYF. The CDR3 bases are TGCAGTGCTATAGGGACTAGCGTTTACGAGCAGTACTTC.

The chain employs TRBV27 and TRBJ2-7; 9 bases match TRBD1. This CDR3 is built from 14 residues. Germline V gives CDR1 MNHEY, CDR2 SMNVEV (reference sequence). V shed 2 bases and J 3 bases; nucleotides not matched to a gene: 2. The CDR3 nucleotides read TGTGCCAGCAGTTTACAGGACAGGGGCTACGAGCAGTACTTC. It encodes CASSLQDRGYEQYF.

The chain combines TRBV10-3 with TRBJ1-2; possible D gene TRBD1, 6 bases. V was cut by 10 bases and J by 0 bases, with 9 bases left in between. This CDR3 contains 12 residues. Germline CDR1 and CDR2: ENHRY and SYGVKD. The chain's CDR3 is CATRDTNYGYTF. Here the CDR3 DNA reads TGTGCCACCCGGGACACTAACTATGGCTACACCTTC.

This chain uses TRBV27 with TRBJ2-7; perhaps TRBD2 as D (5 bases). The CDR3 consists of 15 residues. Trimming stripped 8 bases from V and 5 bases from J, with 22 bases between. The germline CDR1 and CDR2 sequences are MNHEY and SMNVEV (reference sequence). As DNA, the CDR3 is TGTGCCAGCCTAAAAAGGAGGCCTTTTCTGGACGAGCAGTACTTC. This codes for CASLKRRPFLDEQYF.

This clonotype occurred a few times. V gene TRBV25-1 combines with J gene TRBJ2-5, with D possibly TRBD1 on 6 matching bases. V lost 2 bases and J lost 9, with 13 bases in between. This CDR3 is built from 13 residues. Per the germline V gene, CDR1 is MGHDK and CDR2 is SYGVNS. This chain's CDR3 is CASSEAGVMAQYF. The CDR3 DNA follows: TGTGCCAGCAGTGAAGCAGGGGTCATGGCCCAGTACTTC.

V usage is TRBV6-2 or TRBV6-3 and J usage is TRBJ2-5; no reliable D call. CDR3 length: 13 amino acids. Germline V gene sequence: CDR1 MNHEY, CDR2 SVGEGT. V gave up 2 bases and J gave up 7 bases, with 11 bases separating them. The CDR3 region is CASSYGYSGTQYF. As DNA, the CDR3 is TGTGCCAGCAGTTACGGCTATTCGGGGACCCAGTACTTC.

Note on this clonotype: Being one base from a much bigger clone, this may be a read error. The CDR3 nucleotides are TGTGCCAGCAGTACAAGGGTGAGGTCAACGAGACAGTTCTTC. Its translation: CASSTRVRSTRQFF. The chain employs TRBV12-3 or TRBV12-4 and TRBJ2-1; no definite D call. V shed 5 bases and J shed 13 bases, with 21 bases lying between them. The CDR3 runs 14 residues.

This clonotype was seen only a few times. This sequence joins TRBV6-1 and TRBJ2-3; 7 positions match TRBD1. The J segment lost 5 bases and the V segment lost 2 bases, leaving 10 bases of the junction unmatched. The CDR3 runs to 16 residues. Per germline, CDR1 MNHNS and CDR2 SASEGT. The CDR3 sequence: CASSESRTGPKDTQYF. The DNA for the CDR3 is TGTGCCAGCAGTGAATCCAGGACAGGTCCGAAAGATACGCAGTATTTT.

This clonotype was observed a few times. CDR3 nucleotide sequence: TGTGCCAGCAGTTACTACGGGAGGCATGAGCAGTTCTTC. Protein: CASSYYGRHEQFF. The chain is built from TRBV6-5 and TRBJ2-1; TRBD2 matches at 7 bases. Losses at the gene ends were 1 base for V and 8 bases for J; bases not matched to a gene: 2. The CDR3 contains 13 residues. CDR1 is MNHEY and CDR2 is SVGAGI in the germline V gene.

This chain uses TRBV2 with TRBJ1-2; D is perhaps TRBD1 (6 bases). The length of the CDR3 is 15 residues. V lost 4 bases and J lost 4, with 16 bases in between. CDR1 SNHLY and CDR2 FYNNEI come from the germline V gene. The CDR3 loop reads CASSAEYGQIYGYTF. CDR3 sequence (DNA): TGTGCCAGCAGTGCAGAGTATGGACAGATCTATGGCTACACCTTC.

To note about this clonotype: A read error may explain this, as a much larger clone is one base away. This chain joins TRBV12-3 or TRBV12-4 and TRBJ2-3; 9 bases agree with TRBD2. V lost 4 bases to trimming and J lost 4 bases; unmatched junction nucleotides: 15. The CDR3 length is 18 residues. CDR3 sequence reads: CASSSSETSGFRADTQYF. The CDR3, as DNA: TGTGCCAGCAGTTCCTCAGAGACTAGCGGTTTTAGGGCAGATACGCAGTATTTT.